This TCR beta chain originates from a study of blood T cell repertoires in COVID-19. About the study: T cells, B-cell-depleted T cells, or PBMCs provided the cDNA or gDNA that served as material.

Original analysis: Cell counts per sample came from amplifying reference gene primers. Produced via immunoSEQ multiplex PCR; TCRdb's table is partial and in-frame only. V and J calls and clone size are copied from that table; D and trimming were computed from the DNA. This table holds roughly 23,000 clones, around 92% found once. The receptor was isolated from a woman between 65 and 79 years old with active COVID-19. Specimen: peripheral blood.

CDR3 DNA: TGTGCCAGCAGCGTTGGCGGGAGTGAGACCCAGTACTTC. This gives the protein CASSVGGSETQYF. This sequence joins TRBV9 and TRBJ2-5; 7 bases match TRBD2. The germline CDR1 and CDR2 sequences are SGDLS and YYNGEE. This CDR3 spans 13 amino acids. The trim removed 2 bases at V and 5 bases at J, leaving 3 bases unmatched.